The T cell receptor beta chain under discussion was sequenced for a study of shared clonotypes between healthy human individuals. Across the study: The study enrolled a couple of women and three men aged 18 to 49. Regarding the study as a whole: Rarefaction demonstrated incomplete sorted-subset sequencing despite large depth. Of the naive CD4 clonotypes, around 4.9% were shared across a handful of donors.

Investigators spread the genomic DNA of each subset evenly over several immunoSEQ plates. Repertoires were generated with immunoSEQ multiplex PCR, while TCRdb's copy carries only in-frame clones and drops some. The data contain roughly 2.5 million clones, roughly 92% of them singletons. Germline CDR1 and CDR2: SGHNT and YYREEE (reference sequence). The length of the CDR3 is 16 residues. With 0 bases removed from V and 2 bases from J, the gap between germline ends came to 14 bases. In regard to this clone: What it recognizes is unknown.

Sequencing was done on a sample of naive CD4+ T cells sorted from blood. Subset denoted: CD45RA+ positively selected. This receptor was identified in a young man in good health. This rearrangement joins TRBV5-4 to TRBJ2-5, with D possibly matching TRBD1 (6 bases). CDR3 DNA: TGTGCCAGCAGCTTGGGACAGGTCCGAGGGCAAGAGACCCAGTACTTC. It translates to CASSLGQVRGQETQYF.